Below, 30 T cell receptor beta chains from the same sample are listed, as sequenced in a study of blood T cell repertoires in COVID-19 (TCRdb year 2020). Receptors were amplified or captured by the immunoSEQ multiplex PCR assay. The clones in this table, taken by TCRdb from immuneACCESS, are in-frame only. Not every clone is retained; where verified, under half of the shortfall comes from an unresolved V gene, and the cause of the rest is unknown. Counted in this sample were 65,000 to 75,000 clones; about 81% of them appeared once. The ten most abundant clones make up about 15% of the sample. The sequencing input was peripheral blood. All receptors derive from a man of 80 years or more with acute or convalescent COVID-19.

V and J are TRBV7-8 and TRBJ1-1; D not resolved. This CDR3 has 13 amino acids. V was clipped by 4 bases and J by 5 bases, with 11 bases between them. Germline CDR1 reads SGHVS; CDR2 reads FQNEAQ. This chain's CDR3 is CASSSLISTEAFF. DNA of the CDR3: TGTGCCAGCAGCTCCTTAATCTCTACTGAAGCTTTCTTT.

The J gene is TRBJ2-6, the V gene TRBV4-3, with 13 bases aligning to TRBD2. Germline CDR1 and CDR2: LGHNA and YSLEER. The CDR3 totals 19 residues. V lost 4 bases and J lost 1; bases outside the gene matches: 7. CDR3 region: CASSRRLAGGVSGANVLTF. In nucleotides, the CDR3 is TGCGCCAGCAGCCGACGACTAGCGGGGGGAGTTTCTGGGGCCAACGTCCTGACTTTC.

V and J are TRBV19 and TRBJ2-1; weak D call: TRBD2 (5 bases). The germline CDR1 and CDR2 sequences are LNHDA and SQIVND (reference sequence). The CDR3 has 15 residues. Trimming stripped 7 bases from V and 7 bases from J, with 20 bases between. The CDR3 region has the DNA TGTGCCAGTACTCCTGACCCCTATACGGGGAATGAGCAGTTCTTC. Translation gives CASTPDPYTGNEQFF.

The chain uses TRBV11-2 and TRBJ2-5; 14 nucleotides align to TRBD2. Germline V gives CDR1 SGHAT, CDR2 FQNNGV. V lost 5 bases and J lost 4; bases outside the gene matches: 9. This CDR3 contains 17 residues. CDR3: CASSPWTSGGRGETQYF. CDR3 sequence (DNA): TGTGCCAGCAGCCCCTGGACTAGCGGGGGGCGGGGAGAGACCCAGTACTTC.

The chain is built from TRBV21-1 and TRBJ1-5. TRBV21-1 is deemed a pseudogene. The CDR3 totals 15 residues. CDR3 sequence reads: CASSFGNYSNQPQHF. CDR3 DNA: TGTGCCAGCAGCTTTGGAAACTATAGCAATCAGCCCCAGCATTTT.

The rearrangement joins TRBV19 to TRBJ2-2; TRBD2 might be the D (5 bases). Deletions cut 7 bases from V and 7 bases from J, with 25 bases between. The germline V gene has CDR1 LNHDA and CDR2 SQIVND (reference sequence). CDR3 length: 17 amino acids. The CDR3 bases are TGTGCCAGTAACACCGTAAAGGGAAGTCTTCGGGGCGGGGAGCTGTTTTTT. Its protein product is CASNTVKGSLRGGELFF.

This clone has a handful of counts. V gene TRBV7-9 combines with J gene TRBJ2-6; no clear D. V was clipped by 2 bases and J by 2 bases, with 7 bases between them. The CDR3 runs to 15 residues. Germline V gene sequence: CDR1 SEHNR, CDR2 FQNEAQ (reference sequence). In DNA, the CDR3 is TGTGCCAGCAGCTTAACCCGGGCTGGGGCCAACGTCCTGACTTTC. Translation gives CASSLTRAGANVLTF.

This clone was picked up a small number of times. The chain carries TRBV7-9 and TRBJ2-7; 8 bases fit TRBD2. V dropped 4 bases and J dropped 5; count of bases not matched to a gene: 7. Looked up from germline, CDR1 is SEHNR and CDR2 is FQNEAQ (reference sequence). This CDR3 is 14 amino acids long. The CDR3, as DNA: TGTGCCAGCAGCTACCCGGGAGGGAAGAACGAGCAGTACTTC. Residues: CASSYPGGKNEQYF.

The rearrangement joins TRBV24-1 to TRBJ2-3, with unresolved D. The CDR3 is 13 amino acids. Germline loops: CDR1 KGHDR, CDR2 SFDVKD. The ends were cut back, 5 bases at V and 0 bases at J, with 5 bases in the middle. The CDR3 nucleotides read TGTGCCACCAGTGGCACTAGCACAGATACGCAGTATTTT. This codes for CATSGTSTDTQYF.

CDR3 DNA sequence: TGTGCCAGCAGCGTAGTGGGACAGGGCTACAATGAGCAGTTCTTC. Its protein is CASSVVGQGYNEQFF. The chain joins TRBV9 to TRBJ2-1; 9 bases map to TRBD1. The CDR3 is made up of 15 amino acids. V lost 0 bases, J lost 3 bases, and 1 base stayed unmatched. Germline V gives CDR1 SGDLS, CDR2 YYNGEE.

In this sample, this clone turned up once. The rearrangement joins TRBV7-2 to TRBJ2-1; TRBD2 agrees at 7 bases. CDR1 SGHTA and CDR2 FQGNSA come from the germline V gene. The CDR3 consists of 15 residues. V shed 2 bases, J shed 10 bases, and the junction held 11 bases outside the gene matches. The CDR3 DNA follows: TGTGCCAGCAGCTTAAAATCCCGCGGGGAGGGGGAGCAGTTCTTC. Residues: CASSLKSRGEGEQFF.

The chain combines TRBV6-5 with TRBJ2-7; D perhaps matches TRBD1 (5 bases). This CDR3 region has 13 residues. In germline, CDR1 is MNHEY, CDR2 SVGAGI. V was pared by 2 bases and J by 3 bases, with 8 bases between. CDR3 DNA: TGTGCCAGCAGTTACCTAGGGGTCTACGAGCAGTACTTC. It translates to CASSYLGVYEQYF.

The chain recombines TRBV6-4 with TRBJ1-2; 7 bases match TRBD1. The germline CDR1 and CDR2 sequences are MRHNA and SNTAGT. J lost 3 bases, V lost 5 bases, and 15 bases had no gene match. This CDR3 region has 17 residues. DNA for the CDR3: TGTGCCAGCAGTTCCGACCCAACAGGGGTAGGCTACTATGGCTACACCTTC. Translation gives CASSSDPTGVGYYGYTF.

The chain combines TRBV7-8 with TRBJ2-5; 11 positions agree with TRBD1. The CDR3 totals 14 residues. V trimming: 6 bases; J trimming: 4 bases; junction bases outside the gene matches: 4. Germline V gives CDR1 SGHVS, CDR2 FQNEAQ. CDR3 sequence reads: CASSWDRGGETQYF. For the CDR3, the DNA is TGTGCCAGCAGTTGGGACAGGGGGGGAGAGACCCAGTACTTC.

With regard to this clone: The limits of the CDR3 on the DNA are not certain, so only TCRdb's listed CDR3 is given. The chain carries TRBV27 and TRBJ1-6; the table gives TRBD1 as D, unverified against the DNA. The CDR3 spans 17 amino acids, including both terminal residues. CDR1 is MNHEY and CDR2 is SMNVEV in the germline V gene (reference sequence). CDR3 loop: CASSSSGGTGGLPPLHF.

V usage is TRBV11-3 and J usage is TRBJ2-5; weak D call: TRBD2 (6 bases). The CDR3 length is 13 residues. CDR1 is SGHNT, CDR2 YENEEA, per germline. The germline V and J ends were trimmed by 4 bases and 5 bases, with 11 bases remaining between them. The CDR3 DNA reads TGTGCCAGCAGCTCCTCAGGGAGGGAGACCCAGTACTTC. This sequence encodes CASSSSGRETQYF.

This chain joins TRBV25-1 and TRBJ1-4, with a tentative D call TRBD1 (5 bases). Germline loops: CDR1 MGHDK, CDR2 SYGVNS. The V end was cut by 10 bases, the J end by 2 bases, with 23 bases between. The CDR3 has 17 amino acids. The CDR3 region is CATLGLGGPTTNEKLFF. Written as DNA, the CDR3 is TGTGCCACCTTGGGACTCGGGGGTCCAACCACTAATGAAAAACTGTTTTTT.

V gene TRBV7-8 combines with J gene TRBJ2-2; TRBD2 matches 7 bases. Germline assignment: CDR1 SGHVS and CDR2 FQNEAQ. The length of the CDR3 is 15 residues. V trimming: 7 bases; J trimming: 4 bases; junction bases outside the gene matches: 9. CDR3 amino acids: CASNTLSGGTGELFF. The CDR3 nucleotides read TGTGCCAGCAACACACTCTCGGGAGGCACCGGGGAGCTGTTTTTT. The full variable domain, completed using reference TRBV7-8 and TRBJ2-2, is GAGVSQSPRYKVAKRGQDVALRCDPISGHVSLFWYQQALGQGPEFLTYFQNEAQLDKSGLPSDRFFAERPEGSVSTLKIQRTQQEDSAVYLCASNTLSGGTGELFFGEGSRLTVL.

The CDR3 protein is CASSRQGKYEQYF. As DNA, the CDR3 is TGTGCCAGCAGTCGACAGGGGAAGTACGAGCAGTACTTC. The chain is built from TRBV9 and TRBJ2-7, with TRBD1 identical over 8 bases. After removal of 5 bases from V and 4 bases from J, the junction contained 5 bases not matched to a gene. The length of the CDR3 is 13 residues. Germline CDR1 SGDLS, CDR2 YYNGEE. The whole variable domain, filled in from reference TRBV9 and TRBJ2-7, reads DSGVTQTPKHLITATGQRVTLRCSPRSGDLSVYWYQQSLDQGLQFLIQYYNGEERAKGNILERFSAQQFPDLHSELNLSSLELGDSALYFCASSRQGKYEQYFGPGTRLTVT.

The chain is built from TRBV19 and TRBJ1-1; weak D call: TRBD1 (5 bases). The CDR3 loop spans 15 amino acids. Looked up from germline, CDR1 is LNHDA and CDR2 is SQIVND (reference sequence). Trimming took 5 bases from V and 1 from J, leaving 14 bases between them. The CDR3, as DNA: TGTGCCAGTAGTCTCAAAGGGGCCGGGAACACTGAAGCTTTCTTT. Its protein product is CASSLKGAGNTEAFF.

The V gene is TRBV19, the J gene TRBJ2-1; a possible D gene is TRBD2 (5 bases). This CDR3 spans 15 amino acids. Germline V lookup: CDR1 LNHDA, CDR2 SQIVND (reference sequence). V lost 5 bases to trimming and J lost 0 bases, with 11 bases between them. The CDR3 nucleotides are TGTGCCAGTAGTTCCCCCGGGATCTCCTACAATGAGCAGTTCTTC. The encoded protein is CASSSPGISYNEQFF.

The chain is built from TRBV5-1 and TRBJ2-2; D gene unclear. The V gene lost 2 bases and the J gene lost 6 bases, with 8 bases spanning the gap. CDR3 length: 13 amino acids. The germline V gene has CDR1 SGHRS and CDR2 YFSETQ. CDR3 nucleotide sequence: TGCGCCAGCAGCTTACCGGTAGCCGGGGAGCTGTTTTTT. Translated: CASSLPVAGELFF.

CDR3 region: CASSLTGNTGELFF. The DNA for the CDR3 is TGTGCCAGCAGCTTAACCGGTAACACCGGGGAGCTGTTTTTT. The gene calls are TRBV7-6 and TRBJ2-2; no clear D. The V gene lost 2 bases and the J gene lost 2 bases, with 6 bases spanning the gap. The CDR3 loop spans 14 amino acids. CDR1 and CDR2 (germline): SGHVS, FNYEAQ.

The DNA of the CDR3 is TGTGCCAGCAGCGTAGAAGAGGGATGGACCGGGGAGCTGTTTTTT. Its translation: CASSVEEGWTGELFF. This sequence joins TRBV9 and TRBJ2-2, with TRBD2 as a possible D gene (5 bases). V was cut by 0 bases and J by 5 bases, with 11 bases left in between. This CDR3 comprises 15 residues. Germline V lookup: CDR1 SGDLS, CDR2 YYNGEE.

The chain recombines TRBV9 with TRBJ2-7, with a possible D match to TRBD1 (6 bases). Germline V lookup: CDR1 SGDLS, CDR2 YYNGEE. Between the trimmed V and J ends, which lost 4 bases and 4 bases, there was a span of 15 bases. This CDR3 is 14 amino acids long. The CDR3 spells CASSSSNRAYEQYF. In DNA, the CDR3 is TGTGCCAGCAGCTCCTCAAACAGGGCGTACGAGCAGTACTTC.

The chain links TRBV7-8 to TRBJ2-7; weak D call: TRBD2 (5 bases). Per the germline V gene, CDR1 is SGHVS and CDR2 is FQNEAQ. The CDR3 length is 14 residues. The germline V and J ends were trimmed by 7 bases and 4 bases, with 17 bases remaining between them. CDR3 DNA: TGTGCCAGCACCTTCGAGCGAGGAGGTTACGAGCAGTACTTC. It is translated as CASTFERGGYEQYF.

V is TRBV7-6 and J is TRBJ1-1; 7 bases are a match to TRBD1. Germline CDR1 reads SGHVS; CDR2 reads FNYEAQ. The V and J ends lost 5 bases and 1 base, in that order; junction bases with no gene match: 4. The CDR3 runs 14 residues. CDR3 sequence (DNA): TGTGCCAGCAGCCGGGGACAGCGGAACACTGAAGCTTTCTTT. As protein: CASSRGQRNTEAFF.

The rearrangement joins TRBV6-5 to TRBJ2-1, with D possibly being TRBD2 (6 bases). The germline CDR1 and CDR2 sequences are MNHEY and SVGAGI. The CDR3 runs 13 residues. With 6 bases removed from V and 8 bases from J, the gap between germline ends came to 14 bases. The DNA for the CDR3 is TGTGCCAGCAGAGACCTCCGCGGGGATGAGCAGTTCTTC. Protein sequence: CASRDLRGDEQFF.

The gene calls are TRBV19 and TRBJ2-5, with 8 bases lining up with TRBD2. There are 14 residues in the CDR3. Germline V lookup: CDR1 LNHDA, CDR2 SQIVND (reference sequence). V gave up 3 bases and J gave up 2 bases; unmatched junction bases: 2. Here the CDR3 reads CASSISGGQETQYF. CDR3 DNA: TGTGCCAGTAGTATCAGCGGGGGTCAAGAGACCCAGTACTTC.

This chain uses TRBV20-1 with TRBJ2-7, with 8 bases aligning to TRBD1. The junction had 5 bases not matched to a gene; V was cut back by 3 bases and J by 4 bases. The CDR3 is made up of 13 amino acids. Germline CDR1 reads DFQATT; CDR2 reads SNEGSKA (reference sequence). This CDR3 is CSASGRGRYEQYF. CDR3 sequence (DNA): TGCAGTGCTAGTGGCAGGGGGCGGTACGAGCAGTACTTC.